This T cell receptor (beta chain) was obtained from a study of CD8 T cells in ankylosing spondylitis. General study points: The disease-linked clones had a CD8+ phenotype and low blood frequencies.

The authors made TCR beta libraries by quantitative 5'-RACE with molecular barcodes. TCRdb redid the calling of the 5' RACE reads with MiXCR, one entry per CDR3 protein. The sample shows 250,000 or so distinct CDR3 sequences, roughly a quarter of them seen only once. In regard to this clonotype: Its antigen is undetermined.

Looked up from germline, CDR1 is SGHAT and CDR2 is FQNNGV. The CDR3 is 16 amino acids. With 1 base removed from V and 1 base from J, the gap between germline ends came to 12 bases. This rearrangement joins TRBV11-2 to TRBJ2-3; possibly TRBD2 for D (6 bases). The sequenced sample was blood, either unsorted or a sorted T cell fraction (not recorded which). This TCR derives from a male donor with ankylosing spondylitis or in good health (not recorded which). This CDR3 reads CASSLGWGVGTDTQYF. CDR3 coding DNA: TGTGCCAGCAGCTTAGGTTGGGGGGTGGGCACAGATACGCAGTATTTT.